The clone carrying this T cell receptor (beta chain) turned up a few times. The data derive from a study of identical twins. This CDR3 comprises 18 residues. Germline V gene sequence: CDR1 SGHVS, CDR2 FQNEAQ. The V end was cut by 3 bases, the J end by 3 bases, with 22 bases between. TCRdb redid the calling of the 5' RACE reads with MiXCR, one entry per CDR3 protein. The top ten hold less than 2% of the sample, which has fewer than 650,000 distinct CDR3 sequences, about 7.1% seen once. Another study also made use of these data, one on yellow fever vaccine responses in identical twins.

V gene TRBV7-8 combines with J gene TRBJ2-3; D gene uncertain. The specimen was PBMCs. This TCR was sampled from a woman aged 18 to 35 in good health. CDR3 region: CASSFGRLGGLGTDTQYF. In DNA, the CDR3 is TGTGCCAGCAGCTTCGGACGTTTGGGCGGCCTAGGGACAGATACGCAGTATTTT.